This T cell receptor (beta chain) was retrieved from a study of cytomegalovirus exposure and HLA in healthy donors. Overall study findings and caveats: Earlier analysis looked at TCR beta V segments, and most were productive about 90% or about 30% of the time. TCR beta sequences numbering 15,000 to 20,000 were associated with HLA alleles at 0.05 false discovery rate in a later analysis.

Healthy individuals who donated bone marrow served as the donors. Sampled while nominally healthy, donors likely had unrecorded immune exposures. CDR3 length: 14 residues. With 3 bases clipped from V and 3 bases from J, the junction kept 1 base outside the gene matches. Germline V lookup: CDR1 SGHTA, CDR2 FQGNSA. In the PCR, 60 Vbeta and 13 Jbeta primers were used. Libraries were prepared by immunoSEQ multiplex PCR; TCRdb keeps only in-frame clonotypes and omits some of them. The repertoire holds about 110,000 clones, with 60% to 75% as singletons. This clone appeared a single time. What it binds is not known.

This clonotype was obtained from a man aged 35-49 years in good health and CMV-seropositive. This chain joins TRBV7-2 and TRBJ2-7, with 11 nucleotides matching TRBD1. Input material: PBMCs. The CDR3 nucleotides are TGTGCCAGCAGCTTTGGGACAGGGGGCTACGAGCAGTACTTC. This gives the protein CASSFGTGGYEQYF.